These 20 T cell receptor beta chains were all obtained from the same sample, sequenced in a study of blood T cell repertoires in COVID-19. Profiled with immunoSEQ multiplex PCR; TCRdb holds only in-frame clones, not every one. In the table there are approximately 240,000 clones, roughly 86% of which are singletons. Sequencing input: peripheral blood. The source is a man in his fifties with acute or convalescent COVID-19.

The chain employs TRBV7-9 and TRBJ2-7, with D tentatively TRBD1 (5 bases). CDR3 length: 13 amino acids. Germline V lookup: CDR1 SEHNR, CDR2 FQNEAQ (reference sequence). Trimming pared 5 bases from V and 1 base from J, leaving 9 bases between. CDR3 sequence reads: CASSSRQSYEQYF. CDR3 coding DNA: TGTGCCAGCAGCAGTAGACAGTCCTACGAGCAGTACTTC.

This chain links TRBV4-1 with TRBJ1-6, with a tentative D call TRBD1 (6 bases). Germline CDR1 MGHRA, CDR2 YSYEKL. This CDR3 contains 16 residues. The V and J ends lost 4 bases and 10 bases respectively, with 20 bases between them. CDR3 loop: CASSLQQGTAGSPLHF. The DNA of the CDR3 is TGCGCCAGCAGCCTCCAACAGGGTACGGCAGGCTCACCCCTCCACTTT.

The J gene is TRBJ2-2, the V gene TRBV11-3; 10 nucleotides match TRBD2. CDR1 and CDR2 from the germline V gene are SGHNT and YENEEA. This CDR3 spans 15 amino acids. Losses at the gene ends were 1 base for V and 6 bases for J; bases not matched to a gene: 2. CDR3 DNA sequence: TGTGCCAGCAGCTTAGGTCTAGCGGGAGCCGGGGAGCTGTTTTTT. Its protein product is CASSLGLAGAGELFF.

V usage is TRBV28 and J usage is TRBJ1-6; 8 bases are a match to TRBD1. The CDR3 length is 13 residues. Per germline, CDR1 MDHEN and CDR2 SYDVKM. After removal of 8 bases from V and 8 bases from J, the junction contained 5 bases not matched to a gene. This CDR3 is CASHRGQDSPLHF. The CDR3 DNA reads TGTGCCAGCCATAGGGGACAGGATTCACCCCTCCACTTT.

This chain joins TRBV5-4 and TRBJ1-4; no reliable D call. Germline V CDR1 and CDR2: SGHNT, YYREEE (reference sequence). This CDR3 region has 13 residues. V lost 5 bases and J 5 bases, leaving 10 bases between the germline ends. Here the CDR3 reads CASSDGLNEKLFF. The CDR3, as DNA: TGTGCCAGCAGTGACGGACTAAATGAAAAACTGTTTTTT.

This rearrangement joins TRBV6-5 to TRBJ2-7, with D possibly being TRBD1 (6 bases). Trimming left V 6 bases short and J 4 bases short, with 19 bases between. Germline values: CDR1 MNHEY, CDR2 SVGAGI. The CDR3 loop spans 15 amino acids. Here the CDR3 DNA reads TGTGCCAGCAGAATGGGACAAACCCCAACTTACGAGCAGTACTTC. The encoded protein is CASRMGQTPTYEQYF.

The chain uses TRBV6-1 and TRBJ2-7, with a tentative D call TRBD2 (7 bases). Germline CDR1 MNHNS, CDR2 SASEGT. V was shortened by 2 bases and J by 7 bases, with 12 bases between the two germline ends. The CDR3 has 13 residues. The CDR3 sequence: CASSEIRGGEQYF. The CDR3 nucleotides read TGTGCCAGCAGTGAAATTAGGGGGGGGGAGCAGTACTTC.

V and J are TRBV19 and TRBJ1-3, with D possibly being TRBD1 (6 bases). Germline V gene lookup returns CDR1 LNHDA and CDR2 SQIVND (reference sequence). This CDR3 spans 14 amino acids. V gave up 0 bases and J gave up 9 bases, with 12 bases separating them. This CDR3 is CASSIERGAGTIYF. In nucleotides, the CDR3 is TGTGCCAGTAGTATAGAACGGGGGGCAGGCACCATATATTTT.

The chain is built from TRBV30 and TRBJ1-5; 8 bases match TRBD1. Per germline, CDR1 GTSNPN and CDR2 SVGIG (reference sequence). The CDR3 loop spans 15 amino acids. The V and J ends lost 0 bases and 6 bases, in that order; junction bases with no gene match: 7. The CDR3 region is CAWSVQTGAGQPQHF. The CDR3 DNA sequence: TGTGCCTGGAGTGTACAGACAGGGGCAGGTCAGCCCCAGCATTTT.

The CDR3 bases are TGTGCCAGCAGCGGGACAGGGGGTATTTTGACTAATGAAAAACTGTTTTTT. It translates to CASSGTGGILTNEKLFF. The gene calls are TRBV9 and TRBJ1-4, with 10 bases matching TRBD1. The CDR3 loop spans 17 amino acids. The germline gives CDR1 SGDLS, CDR2 YYNGEE. Germline trimming cut 3 bases from V and 2 bases from J; bases unmatched to any gene: 7.

CDR3 amino acids: CASSQFQGSNQPQHF. Written as DNA, the CDR3 is TGTGCCAGCAGCCAATTTCAGGGGAGCAATCAGCCCCAGCATTTT. This rearrangement joins TRBV16 to TRBJ1-5, with D perhaps TRBD1 (6 bases). V shed 1 base and J shed 1 base, with 8 bases lying between them. The CDR3 loop spans 15 amino acids. Germline lookup yields CDR1 KGHSY and CDR2 FQNENV.

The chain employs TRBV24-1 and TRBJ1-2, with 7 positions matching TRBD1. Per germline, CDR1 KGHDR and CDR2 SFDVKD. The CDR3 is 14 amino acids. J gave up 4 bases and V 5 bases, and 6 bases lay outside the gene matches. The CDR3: CATSGGTDPYGYTF. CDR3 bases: TGTGCCACCAGTGGCGGGACAGACCCCTATGGCTACACCTTC.

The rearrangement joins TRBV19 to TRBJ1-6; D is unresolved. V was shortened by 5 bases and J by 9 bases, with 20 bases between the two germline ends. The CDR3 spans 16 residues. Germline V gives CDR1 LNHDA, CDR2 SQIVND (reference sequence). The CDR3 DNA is TGTGCCAGTAGTTCCCCCGGGAGGAGGTACGGTTCACCCCTCCACTTT. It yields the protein CASSSPGRRYGSPLHF.

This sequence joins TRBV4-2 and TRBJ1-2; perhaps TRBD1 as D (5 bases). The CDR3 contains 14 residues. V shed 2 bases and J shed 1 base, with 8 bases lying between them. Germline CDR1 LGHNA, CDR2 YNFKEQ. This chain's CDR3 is CASSQPTVNYGYTF. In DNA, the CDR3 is TGTGCCAGCAGCCAACCGACAGTTAACTATGGCTACACCTTC.

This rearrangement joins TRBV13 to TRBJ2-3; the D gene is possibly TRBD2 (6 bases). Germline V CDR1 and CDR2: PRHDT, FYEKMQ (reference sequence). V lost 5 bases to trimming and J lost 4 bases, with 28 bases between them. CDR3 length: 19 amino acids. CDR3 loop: CASSLSSILSGPEPDTQYF. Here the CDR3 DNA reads TGTGCCAGCAGCCTCTCCTCTATACTAAGCGGGCCCGAGCCAGATACGCAGTATTTT.

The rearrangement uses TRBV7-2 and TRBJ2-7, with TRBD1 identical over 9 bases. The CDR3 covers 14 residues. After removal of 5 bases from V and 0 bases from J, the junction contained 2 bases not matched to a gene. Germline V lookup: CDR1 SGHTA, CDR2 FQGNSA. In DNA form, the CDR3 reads TGTGCCAGCAGCATGACAGGGGGCTCCTACGAGCAGTACTTC. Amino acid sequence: CASSMTGGSYEQYF. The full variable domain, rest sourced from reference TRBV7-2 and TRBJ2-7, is GAGVSQSPSNKVTEKGKDVELRCDPISGHTALYWYRQSLGQGLEFLIYFQGNSAPDKSGLPSDRFSAERTGGSVSTLTIQRTQQEDSAVYLCASSMTGGSYEQYFGPGTRLTVT.

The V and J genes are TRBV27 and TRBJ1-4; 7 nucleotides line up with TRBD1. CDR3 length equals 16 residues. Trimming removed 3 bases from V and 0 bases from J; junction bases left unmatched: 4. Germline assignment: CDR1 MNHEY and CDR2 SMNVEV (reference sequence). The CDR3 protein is CASSFGGTATNEKLFF. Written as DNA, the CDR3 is TGTGCCAGCAGTTTTGGGGGGACAGCAACTAATGAAAAACTGTTTTTT.

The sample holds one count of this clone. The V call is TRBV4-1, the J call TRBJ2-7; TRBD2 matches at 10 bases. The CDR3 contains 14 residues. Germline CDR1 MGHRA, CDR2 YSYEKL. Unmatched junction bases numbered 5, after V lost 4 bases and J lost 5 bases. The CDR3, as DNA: TGCGCCAGCAGCCCAGGACTAGCGGCGAACGAGCAGTACTTC. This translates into CASSPGLAANEQYF.

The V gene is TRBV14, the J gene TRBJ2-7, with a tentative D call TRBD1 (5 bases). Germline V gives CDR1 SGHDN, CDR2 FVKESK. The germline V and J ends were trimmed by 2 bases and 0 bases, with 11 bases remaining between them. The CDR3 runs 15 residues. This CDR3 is CASSQRTIVSYEQYF. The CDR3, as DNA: TGTGCCAGCAGCCAAAGGACAATAGTCTCCTACGAGCAGTACTTC.

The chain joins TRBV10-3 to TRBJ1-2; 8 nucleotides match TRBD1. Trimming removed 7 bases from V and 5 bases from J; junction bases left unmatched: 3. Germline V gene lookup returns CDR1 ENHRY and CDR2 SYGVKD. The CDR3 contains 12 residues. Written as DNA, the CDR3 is TGTGCCATCACCGGGGACAGGTATGGCTACACCTTC. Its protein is CAITGDRYGYTF.